Listed below are T cell receptor beta chains from one sample, sequenced in a study of post-analysis software for immune sequencing data. TCRdb recomputed calls from the PCR reads with MiXCR, one row per CDR3 protein. The sample has hundreds of thousands of distinct CDR3 sequences; about 39% are singletons. Specimen: blood. These receptor sequences come from a girl aged 2 to 9 with multiple sclerosis. Each CDR3 is given with its conserved first and last residue. D genes are given only for firm matches. For some rows the clone size is stated as once, few or many, or as a class when expanded; others skip it.

few . TRBJ1-4 TRBV6-6 17 CASTPRRGFSTNEKLFF TGTGCCAGCACCCCTCGGAGAGGGTTTAGTACTAATGAAAAACTGTTTTTT
. . TRBJ2-1 TRBV7-2 14 CASSFLRVGTEQFF TGTGCCAGCAGCTTTTTGCGGGTGGGGACTGAGCAGTTCTTC
. TRBD2 TRBJ2-3 TRBV28 14 CATQAGGRRDTQYF TGTGCCACCCAAGCGGGGGGGCGGAGAGATACGCAGTATTTT
few . TRBJ2-5 TRBV12-3/TRBV12-4 12 CASTGNWETQYF TGTGCCAGCACAGGGAATTGGGAGACCCAGTACTTC
few . TRBJ2-5 TRBV9 13 CASSSRAGETQYF TGTGCCAGCAGCTCGAGGGCGGGGGAGACCCAGTACTTC
. . TRBJ1-4 TRBV29-1 12 CSAWTINEKLFF TGCAGCGCCTGGACCATAAATGAAAAACTGTTTTTT
. . TRBJ1-1 TRBV5-6 14 CASSGFGSNTEAFF TGTGCCAGCAGCGGTTTCGGGTCGAACACTGAAGCTTTCTTT
. . TRBJ2-7 TRBV7-2 15 CASSESGTLSYEQYF TGTGCCAGCAGCGAATCCGGGACACTCTCCTACGAGCAGTACTTC
. . TRBJ2-7 TRBV12-3/TRBV12-4 15 CASSISVRRSYEQYF TGTGCCAGCAGTATTAGCGTCCGACGGAGCTACGAGCAGTACTTC
. . TRBJ2-5 TRBV21-1 15 CASSKCVGGQETQYF TGTGCCAGCAGCAAATGTGTAGGAGGTCAAGAGACCCAGTACTTC
. . TRBJ2-7 TRBV6-6 15 CASSSIRDSYNEQYF TGTGCCAGCAGTTCAATCCGGGACTCATACAATGAGCAGTACTTC
. . TRBJ2-4 TRBV6-1 15 CASTGRVLAKNIQYF TGTGCCAGCACAGGACGGGTCCTAGCCAAAAACATTCAGTACTTC
. . TRBJ1-5 TRBV15 17 CATSRDPRVVYNQPQHF TGTGCCACCAGCAGAGATCCCAGGGTGGTATACAATCAGCCCCAGCATTTT
. . TRBJ2-3 TRBV10-2 18 CASSPSRRGARTTDTQYF TGCGCCAGTAGCCCCTCCCGGAGGGGCGCGAGGACAACAGATACGCAGTATTTT
. . TRBJ2-1 TRBV20-1 12 CSARPGLETQFF TGCAGTGCGAGGCCGGGGTTGGAGACCCAGTTCTTC
. TRBD2 TRBJ2-7 TRBV20-1 17 CSASEVSAGETYNEQYF TGCAGTGCTAGTGAGGTATCAGCGGGAGAGACCTACAATGAGCAGTACTTC
few . TRBJ2-5 TRBV27 17 CASSFSGATDFQETQYF TGTGCCAGCAGTTTTTCAGGGGCGACGGATTTTCAAGAGACCCAGTACTTC
. . TRBJ2-2 TRBV9 16 CASSGLDRSNTGELFF TGTGCCAGCAGCGGATTAGACAGATCGAACACCGGGGAGCTGTTTTTT
few . TRBJ2-5 TRBV5-1 13 CASARKGLETQYF TGCGCCAGCGCCCGGAAGGGGTTGGAGACCCAGTACTTC
few TRBD2 TRBJ2-1 TRBV15 16 CATSRLGLAGEGEQFF TGTGCCACCAGCAGATTAGGGCTAGCGGGAGAGGGAGAGCAGTTCTTC
. . TRBJ2-1 TRBV7-6 15 CASSLRGVAYNEQFF TGTGCCAGCAGCTTACGCGGGGTCGCCTACAATGAGCAGTTCTTC
. TRBD1 TRBJ2-1 TRBV25-1 14 CASNDRGYYDEQFF TGTGCCAGCAATGACAGGGGGTACTATGATGAGCAGTTCTTC
many . TRBJ2-1 TRBV5-1 14 CASSLERNYNEQFF TGCGCCAGCAGCTTGGAACGGAATTACAATGAGCAGTTCTTC
. . TRBJ2-5 TRBV11-2 15 CASSLGVAVQETQYF TGTGCCAGCAGCTTAGGGGTAGCGGTCCAAGAGACCCAGTACTTC
. . TRBJ2-7 TRBV20-1 12 CSCGTVTYEQYF TGCAGTTGTGGGACGGTCACCTACGAGCAGTACTTC
. . TRBJ2-3 TRBV29-1 15 CSVERSRVGTDTQYF TGCAGCGTTGAACGTTCAAGGGTCGGCACAGATACGCAGTATTTT
. TRBD1 TRBJ2-7 TRBV20-1 14 CSAREGTGGHEQYF TGCAGTGCTAGAGAAGGGACAGGGGGCCACGAGCAGTACTTC
. . TRBJ1-2 TRBV11-2 11 CASRSMGGYTF TGTGCCAGCAGAAGTATGGGTGGCTACACCTTC
. TRBD2 TRBJ2-7 TRBV7-8 14 CASSYSGSVYEQYF TGTGCCAGCAGCTATAGCGGGAGCGTGTACGAGCAGTACTTC
. . TRBJ1-2 TRBV24-1 15 CATSDLLDTYYGYTF TGTGCCACCAGTGATTTGCTGGACACCTACTATGGCTACACCTTC
. TRBD1 TRBJ2-7 TRBV10-2 15 CANSVKGTGEYEQYF TGCGCCAACAGTGTGAAGGGGACAGGGGAATACGAGCAGTACTTC
. . TRBJ2-5 TRBV5-1 13 CASSGRVEETQYF TGCGCCAGCAGCGGCAGGGTGGAGGAGACCCAGTACTTC